This T cell receptor beta chain was profiled in a study of shared clonotypes between healthy human individuals. Unsorted PBMC DNA went through sequencing on ten immunoSEQ deep assay plates. Authors' data handling: Filtering was not the same, since immunoSEQ gave junction-only sequences without quality scores. Clones were read by immunoSEQ multiplex PCR, and TCRdb kept only the in-frame ones, dropping some. V and J calls and clone size are as listed in that table; D and trimming were resolved from the DNA. The data contain hundreds of thousands of clones, about 80% of them seen just once; the ten biggest clones take up 12%. The CDR3 consists of 14 residues. J lost 6 bases, V lost 6 bases, and 9 bases had no gene match. Germline-derived CDR1 and CDR2 are SNHLY and FYNNEI. This clone was detected once.

This chain connects TRBV2 to TRBJ2-7; 9 nucleotides align to TRBD1. The sample was PBMCs. This receptor was identified in a woman aged 40-49 years in good health. Some clones in this sample may be carry-over from other donors' samples. CDR3 amino acids: CASRPGTGYGEQYF. The CDR3 nucleotides read TGTGCCAGCAGACCCGGGACAGGGTATGGCGAGCAGTACTTC.